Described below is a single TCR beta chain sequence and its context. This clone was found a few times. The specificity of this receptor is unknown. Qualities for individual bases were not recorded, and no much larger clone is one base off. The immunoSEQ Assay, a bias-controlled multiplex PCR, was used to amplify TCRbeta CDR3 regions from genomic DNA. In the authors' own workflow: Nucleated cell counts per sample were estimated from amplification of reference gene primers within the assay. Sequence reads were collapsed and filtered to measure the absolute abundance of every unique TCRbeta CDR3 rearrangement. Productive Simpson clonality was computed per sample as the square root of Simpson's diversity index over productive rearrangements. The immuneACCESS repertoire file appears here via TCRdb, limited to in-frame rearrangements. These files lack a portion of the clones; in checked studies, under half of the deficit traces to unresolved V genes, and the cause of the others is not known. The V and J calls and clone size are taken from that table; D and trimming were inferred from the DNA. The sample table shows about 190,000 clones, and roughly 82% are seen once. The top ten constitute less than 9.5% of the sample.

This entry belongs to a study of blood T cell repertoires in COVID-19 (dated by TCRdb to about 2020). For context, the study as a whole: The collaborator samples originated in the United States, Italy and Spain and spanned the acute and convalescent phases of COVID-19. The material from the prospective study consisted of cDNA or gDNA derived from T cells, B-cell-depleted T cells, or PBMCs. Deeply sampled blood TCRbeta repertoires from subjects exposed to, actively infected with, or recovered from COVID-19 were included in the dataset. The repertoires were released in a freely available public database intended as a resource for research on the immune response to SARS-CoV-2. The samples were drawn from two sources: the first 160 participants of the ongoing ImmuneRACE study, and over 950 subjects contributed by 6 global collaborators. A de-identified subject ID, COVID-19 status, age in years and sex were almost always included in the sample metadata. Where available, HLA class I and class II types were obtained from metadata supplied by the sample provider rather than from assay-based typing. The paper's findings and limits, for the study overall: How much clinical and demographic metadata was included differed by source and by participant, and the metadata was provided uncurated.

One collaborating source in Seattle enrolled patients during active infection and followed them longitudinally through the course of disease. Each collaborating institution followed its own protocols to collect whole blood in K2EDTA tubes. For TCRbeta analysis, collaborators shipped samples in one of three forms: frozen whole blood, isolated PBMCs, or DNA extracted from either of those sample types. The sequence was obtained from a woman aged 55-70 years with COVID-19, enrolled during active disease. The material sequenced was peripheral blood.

The CDR3 reads CASSLGTFTEQFF. The DNA reads TGTGCCAGCAGCCTAGGGACATTTACTGAGCAGTTCTTC. The rearranged chain carries TRBV14 and TRBJ2-1; the best D guess is TRBD1, with 6 bases matching. CDR1 is given as SGHDN and CDR2 as FVKESK, both from the germline V gene. The CDR3 has 13 amino acids, counting the end cysteine and phenylalanine. Only the CDR3 part of the read is kept: 39 bases, read in frame from the first base. V is reduced by 4 bases and J by 9 bases, leaving a spacing of 13 bases between them.